These 17 T cell receptor beta chains were all obtained from the same sample, sequenced in a study of cytomegalovirus exposure and HLA in healthy donors. In the PCR, 60 Vbeta and 13 Jbeta primers were used. Measured with immunoSEQ multiplex PCR; TCRdb has only the in-frame clones, and not every one. This sample has 170,000 or so clones, with about 77% found just once. Source material: PBMCs. Receptor source: a man in his fifties or sixties in good health and CMV-seronegative.

This clone was counted a few times. The chain recombines TRBV25-1 with TRBJ1-4, with a possible D match to TRBD1 (6 bases). This CDR3 is built from 13 residues. The V and J ends lost 7 bases and 7 bases respectively, with 13 bases between them. In germline, CDR1 is MGHDK, CDR2 SYGVNS. The DNA of the CDR3 is TGTGCCAGCACATCAGGGGTACGTGAAAAACTGTTTTTT. Its translation: CASTSGVREKLFF.

The genes are TRBV19 and TRBJ2-1; the D gene is possibly TRBD2 (7 bases). V dropped 6 bases and J dropped 3 bases, with 18 bases sitting between them. Germline V gives CDR1 LNHDA, CDR2 SQIVND (reference sequence). The CDR3 is 16 residues long. CDR3 coding DNA: TGTGCCAGTAGGGAAGTCGGGGGGCCCAACTACAATGAGCAGTTCTTC. This codes for CASREVGGPNYNEQFF.

The rearrangement links TRBV6-1 to TRBJ1-2; TRBD1 might be the D (5 bases). CDR1 and CDR2 (germline): MNHNS, SASEGT. The CDR3 runs 15 residues. The V gene lost 2 bases and the J gene lost 8 bases, with 18 bases spanning the gap. In DNA, the CDR3 is TGTGCCAGCAGTGAATGGGGCAGCCAAGGCAGGGGCTACACCTTC. Its translation is CASSEWGSQGRGYTF.

This clone was seen more than once but under ten times. The V call is TRBV30, the J call TRBJ2-7; D might be TRBD2 (5 bases). This CDR3 is 14 amino acids long. Germline-derived CDR1 and CDR2 are GTSNPN and SVGIG (reference sequence). With 1 base removed from V and 5 bases from J, the gap between germline ends came to 15 bases. CDR3 residues: CAWSDGVGRNEQYF. The CDR3 nucleotides read TGTGCCTGGAGTGATGGGGTGGGGAGAAACGAGCAGTACTTC.

The CDR3 region has the DNA TGTGCCAGCAGCGAATGGGACAGGCCGGGGGAGACCCAGTACTTC. Protein: CASSEWDRPGETQYF. The chain carries TRBV9 and TRBJ2-5, with 8 bases matching TRBD1. The V segment lost 3 bases and the J segment 5 bases; nucleotides outside the gene matches: 9. CDR1 SGDLS and CDR2 YYNGEE come from the germline V gene. CDR3 length: 15 residues. The full variable domain, with the rest looked up from reference TRBV9 and TRBJ2-5, is DSGVTQTPKHLITATGQRVTLRCSPRSGDLSVYWYQQSLDQGLQFLIQYYNGEERAKGNILERFSAQQFPDLHSELNLSSLELGDSALYFCASSEWDRPGETQYFGPGTRLLVL.

This chain connects TRBV7-2 to TRBJ2-7; D remains ambiguous. Germline lookup yields CDR1 SGHTA and CDR2 FQGNSA. V was clipped by 5 bases and J by 2 bases, with 16 bases between them. The CDR3 loop spans 15 amino acids. The CDR3 sequence: CASSRRRGGAYEQYF. CDR3 DNA sequence: TGTGCCAGCAGCCGGCGCCGTGGCGGCGCCTACGAGCAGTACTTC. Based on the CDR3 plus reference TRBV7-2 and TRBJ2-7, the full variable domain is GAGVSQSPSNKVTEKGKDVELRCDPISGHTALYWYRQSLGQGLEFLIYFQGNSAPDKSGLPSDRFSAERTGGSVSTLTIQRTQQEDSAVYLCASSRRRGGAYEQYFGPGTRLTVT.

This clone occurred once. The J gene is TRBJ1-1, the V gene TRBV5-1; 9 nucleotides line up with TRBD1. Trimming removed 4 bases from V and 3 bases from J; junction bases left unmatched: 13. CDR3 size: 17 residues. Germline V gene lookup returns CDR1 SGHRS and CDR2 YFSETQ. The CDR3 DNA reads as TGCGCCAGCAGCGAGGGGACAGGGAGGAACTTGTACACTGAAGCTTTCTTT. It specifies CASSEGTGRNLYTEAFF.

The rearrangement uses TRBV11-1 and TRBJ1-1; possibly TRBD1 for D (5 bases). Per the germline V gene, CDR1 is SGHAT and CDR2 is FQDESV (reference sequence). The CDR3 is 13 amino acids. Deletions cut 5 bases from V and 7 bases from J, with 14 bases between. CDR3 nucleotide sequence: TGTGCCAGCAGCGCCGGGGGGTCCGGTGAAGCTTTCTTT. Protein: CASSAGGSGEAFF.

The chain employs TRBV5-1 and TRBJ2-7; possible D gene TRBD1, 5 bases. Germline CDR1 is SGHRS and CDR2 is YFSETQ. V was trimmed by 3 bases and J by 7 bases, leaving 11 bases between them. The CDR3 has 12 residues. The CDR3 sequence: CASSSVGREQYF. The CDR3, as DNA: TGCGCCAGCAGCTCCGTGGGGCGGGAGCAGTACTTC. The entire variable domain, with the rest obtained from reference TRBV5-1 and TRBJ2-7, is as follows: KAGVTQTPRYLIKTRGQQVTLSCSPISGHRSVSWYQQTPGQGLQFLFEYFSETQRNKGNFPGRFSGRQFSNSRSEMNVSTLELGDSALYLCASSSVGREQYFGPGTRLTVT.

In this sample, this clone turned up a few times. V is TRBV13 and J is TRBJ2-7, with 15 positions matching TRBD2. The CDR3 is 18 residues long. After removal of 4 bases from V and 3 bases from J, the junction contained 10 bases not matched to a gene. Germline CDR1 is PRHDT and CDR2 is FYEKMQ (reference sequence). The CDR3 region has the DNA TGTGCCAGCAGCTCCGGACTAGCGGGAGGGCCCCATAGCTACGAGCAGTACTTC. Encoded protein: CASSSGLAGGPHSYEQYF.

This chain uses TRBV27 with TRBJ2-4; D possibly corresponds to TRBD1 (5 bases). There are 15 residues in the CDR3. V was cut by 0 bases and J by 7 bases, with 13 bases left in between. Germline V gene lookup returns CDR1 MNHEY and CDR2 SMNVEV (reference sequence). As DNA, the CDR3 is TGTGCCAGCAGTTTATCCCAGGGCCCGCAGAACATTCAGTACTTC. Translation: CASSLSQGPQNIQYF.

This clone is a singleton in its sample. V usage is TRBV7-2 and J usage is TRBJ2-1; 8 nucleotides align to TRBD2. CDR1 SGHTA and CDR2 FQGNSA come from the germline V gene. The CDR3 consists of 15 residues. Trimming took 0 bases from V and 6 from J; bases not matched to a gene: 4. CDR3 in amino acids: CASSLAPGGGNEQFF. In nucleotides, the CDR3 is TGTGCCAGCAGCTTAGCCCCGGGGGGGGGCAATGAGCAGTTCTTC.

The V call is TRBV27, the J call TRBJ2-7; 11 bases map to TRBD2. Germline V CDR1 and CDR2: MNHEY, SMNVEV (reference sequence). This CDR3 is built from 14 residues. The J segment lost 4 bases and the V segment lost 5 bases, leaving 4 bases of the junction unmatched. The CDR3 protein is CASSGLAGPYEQYF. In DNA, the CDR3 is TGTGCCAGCAGTGGACTAGCGGGCCCATACGAGCAGTACTTC.

This clone occurred a few times. The chain couples TRBV7-2 to TRBJ2-1, with a possible D match to TRBD2 (5 bases). The germline gives CDR1 SGHTA, CDR2 FQGNSA. V gave up 4 bases and J gave up 2 bases, with 9 bases separating them. This CDR3 is built from 14 residues. The CDR3 DNA is TGTGCCAGCAGCTCGGTCGGGGCCTACAATGAGCAGTTCTTC. It translates to CASSSVGAYNEQFF.

The chain links TRBV29-1 to TRBJ2-7; D not resolved. The CDR3 extends over 11 amino acids. V was shortened by 4 bases and J by 5 bases, with 9 bases between the two germline ends. Per the germline V gene, CDR1 is SQVTM and CDR2 is ANQGSEA. CDR3 DNA: TGCAGCGTTGTACACGCCAACGAGCAGTACTTC. Translated: CSVVHANEQYF.

The sample holds one count of this clone. The J gene is TRBJ1-5, the V gene TRBV27; 11 bases align to TRBD1. J lost 7 bases, V lost 6 bases, and 8 bases had no gene match. The germline V gene has CDR1 MNHEY and CDR2 SMNVEV (reference sequence). This CDR3 contains 15 residues. CDR3 loop: CASSAGTGGGQPQHF. The CDR3 DNA reads TGTGCCAGCAGCGCAGGGACAGGGGGTGGACAGCCCCAGCATTTT.

This sequence joins TRBV29-1 and TRBJ2-7; 9 bases are a match to TRBD2. V lost 3 bases to trimming and J lost 2 bases; unmatched junction nucleotides: 11. This CDR3 is built from 16 residues. The germline V gene has CDR1 SQVTM and CDR2 ANQGSEA. This CDR3 reads CSVEGLAGYGPYEQYF. CDR3 DNA: TGCAGCGTTGAGGGCCTAGCGGGATACGGTCCCTACGAGCAGTACTTC.